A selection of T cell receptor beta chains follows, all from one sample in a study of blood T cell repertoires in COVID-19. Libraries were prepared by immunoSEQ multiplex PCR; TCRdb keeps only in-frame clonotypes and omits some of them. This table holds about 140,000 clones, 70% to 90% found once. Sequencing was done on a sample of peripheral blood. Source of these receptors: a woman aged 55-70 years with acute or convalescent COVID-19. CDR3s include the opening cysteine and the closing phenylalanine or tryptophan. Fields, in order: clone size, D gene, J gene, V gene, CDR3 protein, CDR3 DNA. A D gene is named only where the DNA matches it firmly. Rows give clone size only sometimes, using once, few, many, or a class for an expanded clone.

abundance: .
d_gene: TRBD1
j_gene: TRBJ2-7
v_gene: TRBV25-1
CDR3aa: CASSEKRQGGYEQYF
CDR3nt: TGTGCCAGCAGTGAAAAGAGACAGGGGGGCTACGAGCAGTACTTC

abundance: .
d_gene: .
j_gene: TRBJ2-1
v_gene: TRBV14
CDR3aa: CASSRPLGADNEQFF
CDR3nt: TGTGCCAGCAGCCGGCCGCTAGGGGCTGACAATGAGCAGTTCTTC

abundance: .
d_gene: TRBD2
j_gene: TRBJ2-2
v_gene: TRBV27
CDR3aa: CASIGTSGLGGELFF
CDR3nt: TGTGCCAGCATTGGGACTAGCGGACTAGGAGGGGAGCTGTTTTTT

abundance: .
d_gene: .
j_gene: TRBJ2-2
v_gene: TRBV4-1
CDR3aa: CASSMQGSRNTGELFF
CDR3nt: TGCGCCAGCAGCATGCAGGGGAGCCGGAACACCGGGGAGCTGTTTTTT

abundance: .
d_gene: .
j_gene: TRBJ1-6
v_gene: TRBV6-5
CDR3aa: CASRRGNSPLHF
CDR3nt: TGTGCCAGCCGCAGGGGCAATTCACCCCTCCACTTT

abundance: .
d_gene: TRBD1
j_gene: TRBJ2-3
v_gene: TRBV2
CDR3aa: CASRRDRGRADTQYF
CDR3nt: TGTGCCAGCAGGAGGGACAGGGGGCGTGCAGATACGCAGTATTTT

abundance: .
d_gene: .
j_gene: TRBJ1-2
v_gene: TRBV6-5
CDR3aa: CASSRVYGYTF
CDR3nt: TGTGCCAGCAGTCGGGTTTATGGCTACACCTTC

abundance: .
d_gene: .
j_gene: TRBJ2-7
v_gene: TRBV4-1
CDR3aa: CASSQDWQGYYEQYF
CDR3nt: TGCGCCAGCAGCCAAGATTGGCAGGGTTACTACGAGCAGTACTTC

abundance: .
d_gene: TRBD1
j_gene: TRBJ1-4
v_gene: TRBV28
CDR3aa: CASSSLDRGQANEKLFF
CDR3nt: TGTGCCAGCAGTTCGCTGGACAGGGGGCAGGCTAATGAAAAACTGTTTTTT

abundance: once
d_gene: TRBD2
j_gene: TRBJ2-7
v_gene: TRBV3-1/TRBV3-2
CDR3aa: CASSQDSWAGDHEQYF
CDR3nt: TGTGCCAGCAGCCAAGATTCGTGGGCGGGGGACCACGAGCAGTACTTC

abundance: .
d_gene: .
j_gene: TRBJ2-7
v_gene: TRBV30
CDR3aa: CAWTYGRGVQEQYF
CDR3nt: TGTGCCTGGACCTATGGCAGGGGCGTACAAGAGCAGTACTTC

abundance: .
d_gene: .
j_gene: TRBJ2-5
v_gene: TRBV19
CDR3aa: CASSATAKETQYF
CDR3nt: TGTGCCAGTAGCGCGACAGCGAAAGAGACCCAGTACTTC

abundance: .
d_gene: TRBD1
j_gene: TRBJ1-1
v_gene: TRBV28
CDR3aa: CANVVQGAEAFF
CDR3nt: TGTGCCAACGTTGTCCAGGGGGCTGAAGCTTTCTTT

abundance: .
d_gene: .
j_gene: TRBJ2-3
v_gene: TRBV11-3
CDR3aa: CASSPGDTDTQYF
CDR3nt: TGTGCCAGCAGCCCGGGGGACACAGATACGCAGTATTTT

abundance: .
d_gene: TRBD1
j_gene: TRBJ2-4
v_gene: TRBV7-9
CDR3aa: CASSLGTGDTSKENIQYF
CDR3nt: TGTGCCAGCAGCTTAGGGACAGGGGACACCTCGAAGGAAAACATTCAGTACTTC

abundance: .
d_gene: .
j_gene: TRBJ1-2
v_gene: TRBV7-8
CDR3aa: CASSLVLGSNYGYTF
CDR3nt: TGTGCCAGCAGCTTAGTTCTAGGGAGCAACTATGGCTACACCTTC

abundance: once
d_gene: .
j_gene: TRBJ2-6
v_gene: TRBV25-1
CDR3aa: CASSDPGLNSGANVLTF
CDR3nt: TGTGCCAGCAGTGATCCGGGACTGAACTCTGGGGCCAACGTCCTGACTTTC

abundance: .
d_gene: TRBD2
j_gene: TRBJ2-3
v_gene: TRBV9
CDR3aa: CASSVGLGLAGLRDTQYF
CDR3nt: TGTGCCAGCAGCGTCGGCCTGGGACTAGCGGGGCTGCGGGATACGCAGTATTTT

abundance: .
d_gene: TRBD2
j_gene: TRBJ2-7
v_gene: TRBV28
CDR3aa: CASSSYRGGGALFDEQYF
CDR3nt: TGTGCCAGCAGTTCCTACCGTGGCGGGGGAGCCCTTTTCGACGAGCAGTACTTC

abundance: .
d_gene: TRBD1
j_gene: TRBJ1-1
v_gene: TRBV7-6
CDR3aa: CASSSGGQAGTEAFF
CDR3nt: TGTGCCAGCAGCTCAGGGGGGCAGGCGGGCACTGAAGCTTTCTTT

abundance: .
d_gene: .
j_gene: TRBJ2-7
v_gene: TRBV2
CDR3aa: CASSEGAVQYF
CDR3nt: TGTGCCAGCAGTGAGGGGGCGGTGCAGTACTTC

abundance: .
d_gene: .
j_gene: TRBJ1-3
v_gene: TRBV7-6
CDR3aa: CASSLGGPSGNTIYF
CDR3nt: TGTGCCAGCAGCTTAGGGGGGCCCTCTGGAAACACCATATATTTT

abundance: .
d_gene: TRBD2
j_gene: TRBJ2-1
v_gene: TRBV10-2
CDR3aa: CASRPTSGGPFSSYNEQFF
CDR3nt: TGCGCCAGCAGACCTACTAGCGGGGGCCCCTTTAGCTCCTACAATGAGCAGTTCTTC

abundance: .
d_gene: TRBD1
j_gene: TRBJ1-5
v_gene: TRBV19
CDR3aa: CASSGAPGQGLNQPQHF
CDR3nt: TGTGCCAGTAGTGGGGCACCGGGACAGGGCCTCAATCAGCCCCAGCATTTT

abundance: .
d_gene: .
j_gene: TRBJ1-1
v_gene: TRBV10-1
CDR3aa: CASSVQRNTEAFF
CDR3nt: TGCGCCAGCAGTGTGCAGCGGAACACTGAAGCTTTCTTT

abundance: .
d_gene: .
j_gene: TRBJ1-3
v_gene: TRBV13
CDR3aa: CASSLGLTKGTIYF
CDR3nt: TGTGCCAGCAGCTTGGGCCTGACGAAAGGCACCATATATTTT

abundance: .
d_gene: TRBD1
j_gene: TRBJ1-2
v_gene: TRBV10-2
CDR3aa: CASSDTGVRNGYTF
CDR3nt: TGCGCCAGCAGTGATACAGGGGTGAGGAATGGCTACACCTTC

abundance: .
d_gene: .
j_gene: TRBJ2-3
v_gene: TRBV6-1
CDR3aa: CASSDRLDTDTQYF
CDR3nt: TGTGCCAGCAGTGACCGACTAGACACAGATACGCAGTATTTT

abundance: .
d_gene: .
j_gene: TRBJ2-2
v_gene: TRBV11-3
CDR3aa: CASSLGTPRLGAGTGELFF
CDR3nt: TGTGCCAGCAGCTTAGGAACCCCACGGCTGGGGGCAGGCACCGGGGAGCTGTTTTTT

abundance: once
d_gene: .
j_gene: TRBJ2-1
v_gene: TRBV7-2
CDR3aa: CASSSKRLPSYNEQFF
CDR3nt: TGTGCCAGCAGCTCAAAGCGCTTACCTTCCTACAATGAGCAGTTCTTC

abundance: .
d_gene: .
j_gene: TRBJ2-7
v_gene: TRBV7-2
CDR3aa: CASSPPGSEQYF
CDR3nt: TGTGCCAGCAGCCCTCCAGGGTCCGAGCAGTACTTC

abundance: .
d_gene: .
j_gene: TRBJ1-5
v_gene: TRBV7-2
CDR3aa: CASSPVYNQPQHF
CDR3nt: TGTGCCAGCAGTCCCGTTTACAATCAGCCCCAGCATTTT

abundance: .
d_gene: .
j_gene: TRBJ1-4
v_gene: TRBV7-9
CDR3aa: CASSLGAAYEKLFF
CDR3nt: TGTGCCAGCAGCTTAGGAGCGGCCTATGAAAAACTGTTTTTT

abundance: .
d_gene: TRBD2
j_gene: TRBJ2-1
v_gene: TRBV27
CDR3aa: CASSFRGGPVETYNEQFF
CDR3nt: TGTGCCAGCAGTTTTCGGGGGGGCCCCGTCGAGACCTACAATGAGCAGTTCTTC

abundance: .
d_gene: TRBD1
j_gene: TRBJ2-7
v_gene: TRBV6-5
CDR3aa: CASSYDGTGSYEQYF
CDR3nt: TGTGCCAGCAGTTACGACGGGACAGGGTCCTACGAGCAGTACTTC

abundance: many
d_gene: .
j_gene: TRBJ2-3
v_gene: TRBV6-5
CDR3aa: CASSLLGQPTDTQYF
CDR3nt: TGTGCCAGCAGTCTCCTGGGGCAGCCCACAGATACGCAGTATTTT

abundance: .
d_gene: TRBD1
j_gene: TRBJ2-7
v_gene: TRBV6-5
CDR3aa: CASSSRDRVSHEQYF
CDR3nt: TGTGCCAGCAGCTCCCGGGACAGGGTTTCCCACGAGCAGTACTTC

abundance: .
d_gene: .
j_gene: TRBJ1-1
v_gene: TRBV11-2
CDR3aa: CASSLIRGNTEAFF
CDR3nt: TGTGCCAGCAGCCTTATCAGGGGGAACACTGAAGCTTTCTTT

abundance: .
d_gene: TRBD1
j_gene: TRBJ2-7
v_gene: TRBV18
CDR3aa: CASSPQATGREQYF
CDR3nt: TGTGCCAGCTCACCTCAGGCGACAGGGCGCGAGCAGTACTTC

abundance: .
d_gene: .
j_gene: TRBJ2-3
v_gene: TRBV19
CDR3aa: CASRAQRRGTDTQYF
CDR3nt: TGTGCCAGTAGGGCCCAACGGCGGGGCACAGATACGCAGTATTTT

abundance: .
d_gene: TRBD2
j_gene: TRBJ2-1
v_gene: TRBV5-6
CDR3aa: CASRPIAGGNNEQFF
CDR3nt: TGTGCCAGCAGACCGATAGCGGGGGGCAACAATGAGCAGTTCTTC

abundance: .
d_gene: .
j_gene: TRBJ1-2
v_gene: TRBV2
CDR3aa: CARGQSLYGYTF
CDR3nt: TGTGCCAGAGGACAGAGCCTCTATGGCTACACCTTC

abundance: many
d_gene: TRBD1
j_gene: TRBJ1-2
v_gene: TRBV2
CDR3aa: CASSQGTGVGGYTF
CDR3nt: TGTGCCAGCAGTCAAGGGACAGGGGTTGGCGGCTACACCTTC

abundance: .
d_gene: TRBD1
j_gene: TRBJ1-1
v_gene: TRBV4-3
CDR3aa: CASSQRTGGFAEAFF
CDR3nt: TGCGCCAGCAGCCAAAGGACAGGAGGGTTTGCTGAAGCTTTCTTT

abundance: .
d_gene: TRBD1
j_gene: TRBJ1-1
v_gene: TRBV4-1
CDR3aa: CASSQERGTGGRNTEAFF
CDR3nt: TGCGCCAGCAGCCAAGAGAGGGGGACAGGGGGAAGGAACACTGAAGCTTTCTTT

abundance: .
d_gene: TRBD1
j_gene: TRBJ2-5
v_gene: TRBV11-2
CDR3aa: CASSLDRAGGAISETQYF
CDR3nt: TGTGCCAGCAGCTTAGATCGGGCAGGGGGCGCCATCTCGGAGACCCAGTACTTC

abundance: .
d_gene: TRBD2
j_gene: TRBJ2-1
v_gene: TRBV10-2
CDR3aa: CASKPLAGGRSSYNEQFF
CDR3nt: TGCGCCAGCAAGCCGCTAGCGGGGGGCCGCAGCTCCTACAATGAGCAGTTCTTC

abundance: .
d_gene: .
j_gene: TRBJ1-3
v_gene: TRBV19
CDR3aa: CASSGKTGRSGNTIYF
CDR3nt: TGTGCCAGTAGTGGTAAGACAGGTCGCTCTGGAAACACCATATATTTT

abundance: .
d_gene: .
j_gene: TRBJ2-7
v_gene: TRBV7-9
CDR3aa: CASSLAISTGSSYEQYF
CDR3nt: TGTGCCAGCAGCTTAGCCATATCGACAGGATCCTCCTACGAGCAGTACTTC

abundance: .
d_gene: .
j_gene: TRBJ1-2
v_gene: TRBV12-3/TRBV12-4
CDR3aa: CASSLGQGNGYTF
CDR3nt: TGTGCCAGCAGTTTAGGGCAGGGGAATGGCTACACCTTC

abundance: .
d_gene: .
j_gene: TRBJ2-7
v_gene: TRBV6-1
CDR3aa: CASSDGTYDTHYEQYF
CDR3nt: TGTGCCAGCAGTGATGGGACATATGACACCCACTACGAGCAGTACTTC